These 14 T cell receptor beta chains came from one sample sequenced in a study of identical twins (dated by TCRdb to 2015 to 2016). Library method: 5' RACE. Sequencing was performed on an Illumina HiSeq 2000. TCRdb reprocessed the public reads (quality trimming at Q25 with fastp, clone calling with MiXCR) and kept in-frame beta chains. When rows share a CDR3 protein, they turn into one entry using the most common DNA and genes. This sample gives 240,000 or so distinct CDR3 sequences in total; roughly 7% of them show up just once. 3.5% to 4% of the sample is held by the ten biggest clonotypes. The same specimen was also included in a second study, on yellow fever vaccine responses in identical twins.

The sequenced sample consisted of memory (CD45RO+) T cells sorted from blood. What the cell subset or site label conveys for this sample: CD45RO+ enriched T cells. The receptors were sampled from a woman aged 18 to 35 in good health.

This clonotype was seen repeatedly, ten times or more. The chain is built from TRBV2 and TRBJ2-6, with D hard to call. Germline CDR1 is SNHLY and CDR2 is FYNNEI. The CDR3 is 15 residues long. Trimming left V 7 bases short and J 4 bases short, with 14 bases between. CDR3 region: CASKDLSTGANVLTF. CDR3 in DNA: TGTGCCAGCAAGGATCTCAGCACCGGGGCCAACGTCCTGACTTTC.

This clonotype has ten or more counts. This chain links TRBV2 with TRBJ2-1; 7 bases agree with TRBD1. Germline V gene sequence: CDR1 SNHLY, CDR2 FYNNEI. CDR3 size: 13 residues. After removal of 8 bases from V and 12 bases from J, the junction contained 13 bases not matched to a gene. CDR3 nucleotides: TGTGCCAGCGGACAGAATACAGGGGAAAGGCAGTTCTTC. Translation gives CASGQNTGERQFF.

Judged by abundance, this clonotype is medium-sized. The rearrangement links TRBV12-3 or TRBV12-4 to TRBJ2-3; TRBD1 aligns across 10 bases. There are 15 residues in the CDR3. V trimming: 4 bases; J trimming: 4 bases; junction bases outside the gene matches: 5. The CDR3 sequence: CASSSRDRGPDTQYF. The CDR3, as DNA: TGTGCCAGCAGTTCCCGGGACAGGGGCCCAGATACGCAGTATTTT.

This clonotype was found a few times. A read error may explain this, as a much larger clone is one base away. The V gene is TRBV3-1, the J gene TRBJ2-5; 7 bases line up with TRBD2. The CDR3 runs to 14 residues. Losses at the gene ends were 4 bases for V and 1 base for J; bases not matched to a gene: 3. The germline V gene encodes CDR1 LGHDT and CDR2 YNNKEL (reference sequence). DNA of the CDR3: TGTGCCAGCAGCCCGGGACTAATCCAAGAGACCCAGTACTTC. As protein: CASSPGLIQETQYF.

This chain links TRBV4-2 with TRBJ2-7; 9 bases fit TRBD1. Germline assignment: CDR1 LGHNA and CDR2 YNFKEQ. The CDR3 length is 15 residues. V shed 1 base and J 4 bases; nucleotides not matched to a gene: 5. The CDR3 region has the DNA TGTGCCAGCAGCCAAGCCGCGGGACAGGGATACGAGCAGTACTTC. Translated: CASSQAAGQGYEQYF.

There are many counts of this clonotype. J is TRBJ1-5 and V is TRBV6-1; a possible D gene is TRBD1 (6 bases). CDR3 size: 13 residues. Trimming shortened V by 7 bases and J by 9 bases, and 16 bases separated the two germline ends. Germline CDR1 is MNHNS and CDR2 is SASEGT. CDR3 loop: CASNQGYQRPQHF. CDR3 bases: TGTGCCAGCAACCAGGGGTATCAGCGGCCCCAGCATTTT.

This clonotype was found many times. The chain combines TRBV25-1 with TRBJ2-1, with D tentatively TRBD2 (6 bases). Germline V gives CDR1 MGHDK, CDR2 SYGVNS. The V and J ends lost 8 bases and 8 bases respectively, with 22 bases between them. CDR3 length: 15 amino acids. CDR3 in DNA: TGTGCCAGCGCTGGGGCGGGGATGAATGGCTATGAGCAGTTCTTC. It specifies CASAGAGMNGYEQFF.

In DNA, the CDR3 is TGTGCCATCAGTAGACAGGGCGACACTGAAGCTTTCTTT. Amino acids: CAISRQGDTEAFF. V and J are TRBV10-3 and TRBJ1-1; 7 bases line up with TRBD1. CDR1 is ENHRY and CDR2 is SYGVKD in the germline V gene. Trimming removed 5 bases from V and 3 bases from J; junction bases left unmatched: 3. CDR3 length: 13 residues.

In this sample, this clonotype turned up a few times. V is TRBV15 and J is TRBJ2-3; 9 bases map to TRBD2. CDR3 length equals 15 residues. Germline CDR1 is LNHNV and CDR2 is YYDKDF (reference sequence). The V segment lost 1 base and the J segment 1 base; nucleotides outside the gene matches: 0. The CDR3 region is CATSRASGGTDTQYF. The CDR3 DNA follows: TGTGCCACCAGCAGAGCTAGCGGGGGCACAGATACGCAGTATTTT.

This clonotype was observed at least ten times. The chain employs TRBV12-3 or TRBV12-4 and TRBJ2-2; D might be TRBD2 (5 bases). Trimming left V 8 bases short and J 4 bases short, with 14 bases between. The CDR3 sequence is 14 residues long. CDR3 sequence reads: CASVFSAGTGELFF. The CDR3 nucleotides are TGTGCCAGCGTCTTTTCGGCGGGCACCGGGGAGCTGTTTTTT.

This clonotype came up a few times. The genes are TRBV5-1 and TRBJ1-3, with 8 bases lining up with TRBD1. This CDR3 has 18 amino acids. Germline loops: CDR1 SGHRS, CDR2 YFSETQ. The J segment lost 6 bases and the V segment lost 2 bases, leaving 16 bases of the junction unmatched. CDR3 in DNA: TGCGCCAGCAGCTTTTTCCCCGGACAGGGTTCCGGACAAAACACCATATATTTT. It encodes CASSFFPGQGSGQNTIYF.

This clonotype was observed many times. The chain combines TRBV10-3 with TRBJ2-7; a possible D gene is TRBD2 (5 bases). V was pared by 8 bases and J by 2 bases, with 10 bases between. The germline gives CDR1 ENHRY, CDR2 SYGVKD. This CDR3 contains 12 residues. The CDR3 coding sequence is TGTGCCATCGCAGCGGAGGCCTACGAGCAGTACTTC. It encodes CAIAAEAYEQYF.

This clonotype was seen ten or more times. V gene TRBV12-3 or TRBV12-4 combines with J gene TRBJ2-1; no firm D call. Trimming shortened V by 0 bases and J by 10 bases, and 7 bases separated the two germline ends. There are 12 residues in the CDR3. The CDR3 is CASSLAWEEQFF. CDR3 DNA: TGTGCCAGCAGTTTAGCATGGGAAGAGCAGTTCTTC.

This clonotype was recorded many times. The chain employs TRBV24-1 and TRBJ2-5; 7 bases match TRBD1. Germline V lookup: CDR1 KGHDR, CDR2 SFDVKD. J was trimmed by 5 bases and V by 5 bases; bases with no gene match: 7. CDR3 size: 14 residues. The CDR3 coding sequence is TGTGCCACCAGTGGTCAGGGGGATGCGGAGACCCAGTACTTC. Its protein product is CATSGQGDAETQYF.